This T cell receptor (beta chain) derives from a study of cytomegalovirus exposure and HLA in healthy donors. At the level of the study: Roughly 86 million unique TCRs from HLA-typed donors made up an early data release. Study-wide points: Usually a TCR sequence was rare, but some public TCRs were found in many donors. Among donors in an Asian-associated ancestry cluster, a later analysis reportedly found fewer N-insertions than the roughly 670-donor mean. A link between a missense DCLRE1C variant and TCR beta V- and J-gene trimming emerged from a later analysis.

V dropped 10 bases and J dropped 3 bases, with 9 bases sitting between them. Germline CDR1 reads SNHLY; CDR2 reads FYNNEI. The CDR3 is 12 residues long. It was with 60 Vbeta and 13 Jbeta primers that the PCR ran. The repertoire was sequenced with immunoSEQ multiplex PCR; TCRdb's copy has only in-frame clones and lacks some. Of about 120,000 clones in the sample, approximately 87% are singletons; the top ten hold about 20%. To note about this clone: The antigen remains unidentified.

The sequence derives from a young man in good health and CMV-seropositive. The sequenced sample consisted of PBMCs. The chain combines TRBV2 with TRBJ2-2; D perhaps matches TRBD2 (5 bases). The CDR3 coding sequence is TGTGCCACAACTAGTTACACCGGGGAGCTGTTTTTT. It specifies CATTSYTGELFF.